One sample yielded the 22 T cell receptor beta chains listed below, sequenced in a study of regulatory T cells in long-lasting Graves disease. Sequencing libraries for TCR beta were prepared with iRepertoire HTBI primers and Arm-PCR of CDR3 regions. In TCRdb, the multiplex PCR reads were re-called with MiXCR into one record per CDR3 protein. The data show roughly 500,000 distinct CDR3 sequences, with around 11% seen just once and over 7% held by the top ten. Time point indicated: newly diagnosed GD, antithyroid drugs for less than 3 months. Following extraction of RNA from PBMCs, that RNA was used to make the TCR library. The same data also contributed to another study, on T cells in Graves' hyperthyroidism and ophthalmopathy.

Sequencing used peripheral blood mononuclear cells (PBMCs), obtained at new diagnosis, from a patient treated with antithyroid drugs. Receptor source: a woman in her 30s with Graves disease.

As for this clonotype: At one of its ends the junction is not consistent with the germline gene, which may arise from a read error. The chain recombines TRBV7-9 with TRBJ1-1, with TRBD1 matching 7 bases. Germline loops: CDR1 SEHNR, CDR2 FQNEAQ (reference sequence). There are 15 residues in the CDR3. This CDR3 reads CASSFPDREDTEALF. DNA for the CDR3: TGTGCCAGCAGCTTCCCAGACAGGGAGGACACTGAAGCTCTCTTT.

This clonotype has a count of ten or more. The CDR3 nucleotides read TGTGCCAGCAGTATGGACAGCGCCCGCTATGGCTACACCTTC. Protein product: CASSMDSARYGYTF. This chain connects TRBV6-1 to TRBJ1-2; maybe TRBD1 (6 bases). Trimming shortened V by 5 bases and J by 4 bases, and 14 bases separated the two germline ends. This CDR3 contains 14 residues. The V gene's germline CDR1 is MNHNS and CDR2 SASEGT.

V usage is TRBV29-1 and J usage is TRBJ2-3; 7 nucleotides align to TRBD2. Germline V CDR1 and CDR2: SQVTM, ANQGSEA. V was pared by 7 bases and J by 2 bases, with 9 bases of the junction left unmatched. The CDR3 has 14 residues. CDR3 region: CSALGLADTDTQYF. CDR3 coding DNA: TGCAGCGCCCTAGGTCTAGCGGACACAGATACGCAGTATTTT.

In this sample, this clonotype turned up many times. The rearrangement links TRBV7-9 to TRBJ1-5; D not certain. There are 13 residues in the CDR3. V dropped 3 bases and J dropped 6 bases, with 9 bases sitting between them. Germline V gene sequence: CDR1 SEHNR, CDR2 FQNEAQ (reference sequence). The CDR3 DNA reads TGTGCCAGCAGCTTTGATCTTCGTCAGCCCCAGCATTTT. This translates into CASSFDLRQPQHF.

The chain links TRBV28 to TRBJ2-7, with D perhaps TRBD2 (5 bases). The J call is uncertain, as TRBJ2-1 better fits the DNA end. The CDR3 spans 14 residues. Germline V CDR1 and CDR2: MDHEN, SYDVKM. The CDR3: CASSHLSGPYEQFF. CDR3 in DNA: TGTGCCAGCTCACACCTGAGCGGACCCTACGAACAGTTCTTC.

The V gene is TRBV29-1, the J gene TRBJ2-7; 10 bases are shared with TRBD2. V shed 4 bases, J shed 6 bases, and the junction held 6 bases outside the gene matches. CDR1 is SQVTM and CDR2 is ANQGSEA in the germline V gene. This CDR3 is built from 13 residues. The DNA of the CDR3 is TGCAGCGTTGGGGCTAGCGGGAGACCCGAGCAGTACTTC. Translation: CSVGASGRPEQYF.

At least ten counts were recorded for this clonotype. The chain has TRBV18 and TRBJ2-2; no firm D call. The CDR3 runs 16 residues. Germline V gives CDR1 KGHSH, CDR2 LQKENI. Trimming took off 3 bases at V and 0 bases at J, with 11 bases between the two ends. CDR3 region: CASSPSTTSNTGELFF. The CDR3 DNA reads as TGTGCCAGCTCACCGTCTACCACTTCGAACACCGGGGAGCTGTTTTTT.

This clonotype was detected a few times. CDR3 DNA sequence: TGTGCCAGCAGTTACTCAACGACAGGGGCGTACGAGCAGTACTTC. This encodes CASSYSTTGAYEQYF. The V and J genes are TRBV6-5 and TRBJ2-7; 8 bases match TRBD1. This CDR3 spans 15 amino acids. The germline gives CDR1 MNHEY, CDR2 SVGAGI. V lost 0 bases to trimming and J lost 4 bases; unmatched junction nucleotides: 5.

This chain links TRBV20-1 with TRBJ1-3; D is uncertain. Germline V gene data show CDR1 as DFQATT and CDR2 as SNEGSKA (reference sequence). The CDR3 extends over 16 amino acids. V lost 3 bases to trimming and J lost 0 bases, with 15 bases between them. This CDR3 is CSASGNDYLSGNTIYF. CDR3 nucleotides: TGCAGTGCTAGCGGCAATGACTACCTCTCTGGAAACACCATATATTTT.

This clonotype was found a few times. The rearrangement links TRBV7-9 to TRBJ1-2; tentatively, D is TRBD1 (5 bases). This CDR3 spans 14 amino acids. Trimming cost V 0 bases and J 12 bases, with 17 bases left between them. Germline V lookup: CDR1 SEHNR, CDR2 FQNEAQ (reference sequence). The CDR3 bases are TGTGCCAGCAGCTTAGCAGGTTCAGGGCAAGGCCACACCTTC. Translation gives CASSLAGSGQGHTF.

In this sample, this clonotype turned up many times. The gene calls are TRBV10-3 and TRBJ2-3; D possibly uses TRBD1 or TRBD2 (5 bases each). There are 13 residues in the CDR3. Germline V lookup: CDR1 ENHRY, CDR2 SYGVKD. V was shortened by 2 bases and J by 6 bases, with 9 bases between the two germline ends. CDR3: CAISEGTPDTQYF. The CDR3 region has the DNA TGTGCCATCAGTGAGGGGACGCCGGATACGCAGTATTTT.

This clonotype was found a few times. The J gene is TRBJ1-6, the V gene TRBV7-3; 8 bases line up with TRBD1. The CDR3 runs 14 residues. The junction had 4 bases not matched to a gene; V was cut back by 5 bases and J by 7 bases. From germline, CDR1 is SGHTA and CDR2 FQGTGA. CDR3 in amino acids: CASSRTGPNSPLHF. The CDR3 DNA is TGTGCCAGCAGCCGGACAGGGCCCAATTCACCCCTCCACTTT.

This clonotype was seen more than once but under ten times. The genes are TRBV6-1 and TRBJ1-5; perhaps TRBD1 as D (5 bases). This CDR3 has 14 residues. V was cut by 6 bases and J by 2 bases, with 11 bases left in between. Germline V gene lookup returns CDR1 MNHNS and CDR2 SASEGT. CDR3 amino acids: CASRGDSGNQPQHF. In DNA form, the CDR3 reads TGTGCCAGCAGGGGAGACAGTGGCAATCAGCCCCAGCATTTT.

The chain carries TRBV20-1 and TRBJ2-6; a possible D gene is TRBD1 (5 bases). Trimming shortened V by 0 bases and J by 1 base, and 16 bases separated the two germline ends. The CDR3 length is 18 residues. CDR1 is DFQATT, CDR2 SNEGSKA, per germline (reference sequence). CDR3 DNA sequence: TGCAGTGCTAGAGACTCCCCAGGGATATCATCTGGGGCCAACGTCCTGACTTTC. Translation gives CSARDSPGISSGANVLTF.

This clonotype was seen at least ten times. The CDR3 loop reads CATSPRWGGSTEAFF. For the CDR3, the DNA is TGTGCCACCAGTCCCCGGTGGGGGGGGAGTACTGAAGCTTTCTTT. The chain is built from TRBV24-1 and TRBJ1-1; TRBD1 might be the D (5 bases). Trimming shortened V by 6 bases and J by 5 bases, and 18 bases separated the two germline ends. The V gene's germline CDR1 is KGHDR and CDR2 SFDVKD. This CDR3 is built from 15 residues.

This clonotype came up many times. The chain uses TRBV12-3 or TRBV12-4 and TRBJ2-3, with D unresolved. CDR3 length: 16 amino acids. Between the trimmed V and J ends, which lost 3 bases and 2 bases, there was a span of 15 bases. In nucleotides, the CDR3 is TGTGCCAGCAGTTTCACTCCTGATAACCCCACAGATACGCAGTATTTT. Its translation: CASSFTPDNPTDTQYF.

This clonotype has at least ten counts. This chain joins TRBV30 and TRBJ2-1; D may correspond to TRBD1 or TRBD2 (5 bases each). CDR1 is GTSNPN, CDR2 SVGIG, per germline (reference sequence). The CDR3 length is 14 residues. V was trimmed by 3 bases and J by 4 bases, leaving 13 bases between them. The CDR3 loop reads CAWRRGARYNEQFF. In DNA, the CDR3 is TGTGCCTGGAGACGAGGGGCGCGTTACAATGAGCAGTTCTTC.

V and J are TRBV13 and TRBJ2-2; perhaps TRBD2 as D (7 bases). V was trimmed by 4 bases and J by 2 bases, leaving 11 bases between them. The germline CDR1 and CDR2 sequences are PRHDT and FYEKMQ (reference sequence). This CDR3 contains 15 residues. CDR3 amino acids: CASSSRGGNTGELFF. The CDR3 nucleotides read TGTGCCAGCAGCTCGAGGGGGGGTAACACCGGGGAGCTGTTTTTT.

The sample holds many counts of this clonotype. The J gene is TRBJ2-3, the V gene TRBV29-1, with 8 positions matching TRBD2. Germline V CDR1 and CDR2: SQVTM, ANQGSEA. Trimming took 7 bases from V and 0 from J; bases not matched to a gene: 9. This CDR3 has 15 amino acids. This chain's CDR3 is CSGTGASGSTDTQYF. CDR3 bases: TGCAGCGGCACGGGGGCTAGCGGGAGCACAGATACGCAGTATTTT.

For this clonotype: One junction end disagrees with the germline gene, perhaps due to a read error. J is TRBJ2-7 and V is TRBV20-1; D uncertain. Germline CDR1 and CDR2: DFQATT and SNEGSKA (reference sequence). CDR3 length: 16 residues. CDR3 protein: CSARPAGKIESYEQYF. The CDR3 nucleotides are TGTAGTGCTCGGCCCGCTGGAAAAATCGAATCCTACGAGCAGTACTTC.

This clonotype was observed at least ten times. The V call is TRBV11-2, the J call TRBJ2-7; D uncertain. Germline V lookup: CDR1 SGHAT, CDR2 FQNNGV. V was pared by 3 bases and J by 2 bases, with 8 bases between. CDR3 size: 13 residues. CDR3 in amino acids: CASSLRPPYEQYF. CDR3 sequence (DNA): TGTGCCAGCAGCTTGAGACCGCCCTACGAGCAGTACTTC.

This clonotype was detected many times. The V gene is TRBV14, the J gene TRBJ2-4; unclear D gene. The germline CDR1 and CDR2 sequences are SGHDN and FVKESK. The CDR3 runs 15 residues. The germline V and J ends were trimmed by 4 bases and 2 bases, with 12 bases remaining between them. The CDR3 loop reads CASSPRPVTKNIQYF. CDR3 bases: TGTGCCAGCAGCCCCCGCCCAGTAACCAAAAACATTCAGTACTTC.